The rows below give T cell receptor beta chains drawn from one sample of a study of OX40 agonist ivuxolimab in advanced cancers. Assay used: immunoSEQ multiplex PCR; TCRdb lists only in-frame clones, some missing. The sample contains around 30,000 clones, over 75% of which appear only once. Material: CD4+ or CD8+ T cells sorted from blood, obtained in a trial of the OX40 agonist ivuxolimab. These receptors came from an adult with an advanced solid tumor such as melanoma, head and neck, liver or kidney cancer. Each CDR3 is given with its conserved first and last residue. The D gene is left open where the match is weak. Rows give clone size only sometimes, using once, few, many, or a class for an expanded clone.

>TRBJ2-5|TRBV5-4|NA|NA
CASSLEGETQYF
TGTGCCAGCAGCTTGGAGGGAGAGACCCAGTACTTC
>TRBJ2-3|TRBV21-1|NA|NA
CASSNEGLAGGGSCTDTQYF
TGTGCCAGCAGCAATGAGGGACTAGCGGGGGGAGGGAGTTGCACAGATACGCAGTATTTT
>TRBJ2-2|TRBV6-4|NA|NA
CASSDSNDGELFF
TGTGCCAGCAGTGACTCGAACGACGGGGAGCTGTTTTTT
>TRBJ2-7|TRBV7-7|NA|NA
CASSFTADYEQYF
TGTGCCAGCAGCTTTACCGCAGACTACGAGCAGTACTTC
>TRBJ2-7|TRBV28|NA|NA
CASSSSAHEQYF
TGTGCCAGCAGTTCGTCCGCCCACGAGCAGTACTTC
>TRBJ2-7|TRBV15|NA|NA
CATSGGTLSIYEQYF
TGTGCCACCAGCGGCGGGACCCTAAGTATTTACGAGCAGTACTTC
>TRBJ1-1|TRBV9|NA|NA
CASSVKRAMNTEAFF
TGTGCCAGCAGCGTTAAACGGGCCATGAACACTGAAGCTTTCTTT
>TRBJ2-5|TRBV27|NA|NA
CASSPSGGGETQYF
TGTGCCAGCAGCCCATCAGGGGGAGGAGAGACCCAGTACTTC
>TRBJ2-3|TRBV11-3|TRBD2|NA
CASSWRGSTDTQYF
TGTGCCAGCAGCTGGCGGGGGTCCACAGATACGCAGTATTTT
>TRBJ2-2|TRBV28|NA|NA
CASSFILSNTGELFF
TGTGCCAGCAGTTTTATTTTATCGAACACCGGGGAGCTGTTTTTT
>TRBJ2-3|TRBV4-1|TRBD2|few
CASSQELAGGVDTQYF
TGCGCCAGCAGCCAAGAGCTAGCGGGGGGGGTAGATACGCAGTATTTT
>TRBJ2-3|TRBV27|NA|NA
CASSLGGHRSTDTQYF
TGTGCCAGCAGTTTAGGGGGACACCGAAGCACAGATACGCAGTATTTT
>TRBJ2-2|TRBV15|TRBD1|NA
CATSRDRDSNTGELFF
TGTGCCACCAGCAGAGATCGGGACAGTAACACCGGGGAGCTGTTTTTT
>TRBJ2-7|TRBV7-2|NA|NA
CASSHLNGTLVYEQYF
TGTGCCAGCAGCCACTTAAACGGGACGTTAGTGTACGAGCAGTACTTC
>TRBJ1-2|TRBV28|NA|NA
CASSLGWGDSNYGYTF
TGTGCCAGCAGTTTAGGGTGGGGTGACAGTAACTATGGCTACACCTTC
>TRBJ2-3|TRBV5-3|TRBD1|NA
CARSQKSPGQGSRVDTQYF
TGTGCCAGAAGCCAAAAATCGCCGGGACAGGGATCACGTGTAGATACGCAGTATTTT
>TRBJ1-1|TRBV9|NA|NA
CASSVGAMNTEAFF
TGTGCCAGCAGCGTAGGAGCCATGAACACTGAAGCTTTCTTT
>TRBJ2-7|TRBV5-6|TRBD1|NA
CASSSPNRGVYEQYF
TGTGCCAGCAGCTCCCCCAACAGGGGGGTCTACGAGCAGTACTTC
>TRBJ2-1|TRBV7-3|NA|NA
CASSLSNEQFF
TGTGCCAGCAGCTTAAGCAATGAGCAGTTCTTC
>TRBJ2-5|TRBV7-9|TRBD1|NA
CASSPPRGPQETQYF
TGTGCCAGCAGCCCCCCCAGGGGGCCCCAAGAGACCCAGTACTTC
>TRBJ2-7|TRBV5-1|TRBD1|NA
CASSWTGSSYEQYF
TGCGCCAGCAGCTGGACAGGGAGCTCCTACGAGCAGTACTTC
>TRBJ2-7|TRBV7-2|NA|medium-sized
CASSRPGELAPEQYF
TGTGCCAGCAGCCGCCCGGGAGAGTTGGCCCCTGAGCAGTACTTC
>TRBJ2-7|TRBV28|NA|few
CASGIYEQYF
TGTGCCAGCGGCATATACGAGCAGTACTTC
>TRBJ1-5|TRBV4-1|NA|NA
CASSQDPPGAGQPQHF
TGCGCCAGCAGCCAAGACCCTCCAGGGGCGGGACAGCCCCAGCATTTT
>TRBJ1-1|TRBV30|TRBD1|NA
CAWRGTGGLNTEAFF
TGTGCCTGGAGGGGGACAGGGGGTTTGAACACTGAAGCTTTCTTT
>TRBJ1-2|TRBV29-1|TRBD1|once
CSVKQGLSYGYTF
TGCAGCGTGAAACAGGGGTTGAGCTATGGCTACACCTTC
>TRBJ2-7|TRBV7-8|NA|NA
CASSHAGLEQYF
TGTGCCAGCAGCCATGCGGGTCTCGAGCAGTACTTC
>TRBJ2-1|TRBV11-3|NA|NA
CASSLTSTSSYNEQFF
TGTGCCAGCAGCTTAACTTCGACGAGCTCCTACAATGAGCAGTTCTTC
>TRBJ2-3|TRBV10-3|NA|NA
CAISDEEDTQYF
TGTGCCATCAGTGACGAGGAAGATACGCAGTATTTT
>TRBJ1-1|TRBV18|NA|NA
CASSLPGTEAFF
TGTGCCAGCTCACTACCGGGGACTGAAGCTTTCTTT
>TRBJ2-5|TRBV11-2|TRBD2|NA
CASSPGLAGGTLWQYF
TGTGCCAGCAGCCCCGGACTTGCGGGGGGTACCCTTTGGCAGTACTTC
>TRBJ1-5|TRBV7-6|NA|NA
CASSLGGFGQPQHF
TGTGCCAGCAGCTTGGGGGGATTCGGTCAGCCCCAGCATTTT
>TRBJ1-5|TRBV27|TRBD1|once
CASKLGTGRQPQHF
TGTGCCAGCAAACTGGGGACAGGTAGGCAGCCCCAGCATTTT
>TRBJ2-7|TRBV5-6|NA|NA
CASSLWASSYEQYF
TGTGCCAGCAGCTTGTGGGCTTCGTCCTACGAGCAGTACTTC
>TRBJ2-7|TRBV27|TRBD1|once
CASSSGTGGYEQYF
TGTGCCAGCAGTTCCGGGACAGGGGGCTACGAGCAGTACTTC
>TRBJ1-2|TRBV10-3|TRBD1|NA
CAITGGQGTASAGYTF
TGTGCCATCACGGGAGGACAGGGAACAGCCTCCGCCGGCTACACCTTC
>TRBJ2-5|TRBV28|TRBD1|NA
CASSLGTGFQETQYF
TGTGCCAGCAGTTTAGGGACAGGGTTTCAAGAGACCCAGTACTTC
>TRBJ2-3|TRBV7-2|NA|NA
CASSRPGLHVLGTQYF
TGTGCCAGCAGCAGACCGGGACTGCACGTTCTAGGTACGCAGTATTTT
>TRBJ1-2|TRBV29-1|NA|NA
CSVEWDLNYGYTF
TGCAGCGTTGAATGGGATCTTAACTATGGCTACACCTTC
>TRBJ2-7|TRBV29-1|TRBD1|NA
CSGAGDRGYEQYF
TGCAGCGGGGCGGGGGACAGGGGCTACGAGCAGTACTTC
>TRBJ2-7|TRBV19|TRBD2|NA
CASSIGGLADYEQYF
TGTGCCAGTAGTATAGGTGGACTAGCGGACTACGAGCAGTACTTC
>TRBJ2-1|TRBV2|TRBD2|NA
CASSALAELYNVQFF
TGTGCCAGCTCCGCCCTAGCGGAACTTTACAATGTGCAGTTCTTC
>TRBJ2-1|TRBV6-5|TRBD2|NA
CASSASGGSYNEQFF
TGTGCCAGCAGTGCTAGCGGGGGATCCTACAATGAGCAGTTCTTC
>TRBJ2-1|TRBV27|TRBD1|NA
CASSPRDSLYNEQFF
TGTGCCAGCAGTCCACGGGACAGCCTCTACAATGAGCAGTTCTTC
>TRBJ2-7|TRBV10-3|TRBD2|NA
CAISEPSGVYEQYF
TGTGCCATCAGTGAGCCTAGCGGGGTCTACGAGCAGTACTTC
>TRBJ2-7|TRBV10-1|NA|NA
CASSESWGYEQYF
TGCGCCAGCAGTGAGTCGTGGGGCTACGAGCAGTACTTC